Below, one T cell receptor (beta chain) is given with its context. Antigen: not known. Under the ViraFEST assay, PBMC were stimulated with viral peptide pools so that antigen-specific CD4+ T cells expanded. Sequencing was performed afterwards. A 10-day culture period preceded the isolation of CD4+ T cells. Everyone in the study got two shots of either the BNT162b2 or mRNA-1273 vaccine. Vaccinated recipients, who were negative for nucleocapsid antibodies, had no history of SARS-CoV-2 infection. Half-medium exchanges with IL-2 medium took place on days 3 and 7. The data stem from a study of vaccination effects on CD4 cells after COVID-19. V lost 2 bases to trimming and J lost 7 bases; unmatched junction nucleotides: 6. In germline, CDR1 is KGHDR, CDR2 SFDVKD. The CDR3 covers 15 residues. The data were produced by immunoSEQ multiplex PCR, yet TCRdb's version contains in-frame clones alone and is incomplete. There are about 59,000 clones in the sample; roughly three quarters occur only once, and approximately 1.9% lies in the top ten.

Study-wide findings and caveats: Marked clonal contraction of infection- and vaccine-induced clones was seen late after vaccination.

The specimen comprised CD4+ T cells from PBMCs cultured with HCoV-OC43 spike peptides, sampled after COVID-19 vaccination. Subset specified: HCoV-OC43 spike overlapping peptide pool stimulation. This receptor was identified in a human donor who received a COVID-19 vaccine. The gene calls are TRBV24-1 and TRBJ1-4; 7 nucleotides agree with TRBD1. CDR3 amino acids: CATSDSKGAGEKLFF. CDR3 DNA sequence: TGTGCCACCAGTGATTCGAAGGGGGCGGGTGAAAAACTGTTTTTT.